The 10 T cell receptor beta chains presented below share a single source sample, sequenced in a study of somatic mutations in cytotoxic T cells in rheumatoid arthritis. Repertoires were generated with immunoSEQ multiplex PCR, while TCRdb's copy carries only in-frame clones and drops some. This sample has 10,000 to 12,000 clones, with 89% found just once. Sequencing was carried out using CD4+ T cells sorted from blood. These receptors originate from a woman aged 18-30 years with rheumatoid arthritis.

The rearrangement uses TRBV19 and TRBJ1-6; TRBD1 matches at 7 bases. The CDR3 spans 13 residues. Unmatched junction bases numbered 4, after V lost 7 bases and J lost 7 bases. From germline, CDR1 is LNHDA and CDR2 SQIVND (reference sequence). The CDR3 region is CASKDRPNSPLHF. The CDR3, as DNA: TGTGCCAGTAAGGACAGGCCAAATTCACCCCTCCACTTT.

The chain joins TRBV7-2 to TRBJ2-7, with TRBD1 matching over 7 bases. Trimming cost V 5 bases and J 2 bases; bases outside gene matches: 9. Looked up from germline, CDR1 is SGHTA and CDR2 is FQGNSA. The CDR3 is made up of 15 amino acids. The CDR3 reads CASSVGQALTYEQYF. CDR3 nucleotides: TGTGCCAGCAGCGTAGGACAGGCCCTGACCTACGAGCAGTACTTC.

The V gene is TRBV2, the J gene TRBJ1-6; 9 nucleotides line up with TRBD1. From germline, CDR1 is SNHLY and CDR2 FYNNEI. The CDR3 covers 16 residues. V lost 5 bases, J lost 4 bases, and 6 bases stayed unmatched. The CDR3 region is CASSSPGTGYNSPLHF. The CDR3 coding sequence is TGTGCCAGCAGTAGCCCCGGGACAGGGTATAATTCACCCCTCCACTTT.

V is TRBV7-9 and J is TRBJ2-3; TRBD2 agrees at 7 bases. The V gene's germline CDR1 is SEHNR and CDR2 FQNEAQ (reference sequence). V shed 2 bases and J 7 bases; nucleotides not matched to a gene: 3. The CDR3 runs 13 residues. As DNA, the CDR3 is TGTGCCAGCAGCTTAATCGGGGGGAATACGCAGTATTTT. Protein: CASSLIGGNTQYF.

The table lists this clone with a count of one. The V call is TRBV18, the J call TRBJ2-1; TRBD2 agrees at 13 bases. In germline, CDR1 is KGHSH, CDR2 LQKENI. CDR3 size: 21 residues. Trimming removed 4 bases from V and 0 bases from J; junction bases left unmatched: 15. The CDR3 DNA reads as TGTGCCAGCTCACTCGCCTCAGGGGGACTAGCGGGACCCACCTCCTACAATGAGCAGTTCTTC. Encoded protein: CASSLASGGLAGPTSYNEQFF.

The CDR3 bases are TGTGCCAGCAGTTACTCGACTCTCACGAACTACGAGCAGTACTTC. This encodes CASSYSTLTNYEQYF. The V gene is TRBV6-5, the J gene TRBJ2-7; D unresolved. The V gene lost 0 bases and the J gene lost 3 bases, with 12 bases spanning the gap. CDR3 length equals 15 residues. Germline V CDR1 and CDR2: MNHEY, SVGAGI.

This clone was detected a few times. Here the CDR3 reads CASSPPARGVSPLHF. The CDR3 coding sequence is TGTGCCAGCAGCCCCCCTGCCAGGGGGGTTTCACCCCTCCACTTT. J is TRBJ1-6 and V is TRBV5-4, with TRBD1 matching 7 bases. CDR3 length equals 15 residues. Germline values: CDR1 SGHNT, CDR2 YYREEE (reference sequence). Trimming at V came to 4 bases and at J to 9 bases, leaving 10 bases not matched to a gene. Full variable domain (missing parts from reference TRBV5-4 and TRBJ1-6): ETGVTQSPTHLIKTRGQQVTLRCSSQSGHNTVSWYQQALGQGPQFIFQYYREEENGRGNFPPRFSGLQFPNYSSELNVNALELDDSALYLCASSPPARGVSPLHFGNGTRLTVT.

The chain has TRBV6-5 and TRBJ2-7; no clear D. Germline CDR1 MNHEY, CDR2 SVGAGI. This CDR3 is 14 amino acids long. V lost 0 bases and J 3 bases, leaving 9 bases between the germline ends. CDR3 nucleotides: TGTGCCAGCAGTTACTCACGCAGTTTCTACGAGCAGTACTTC. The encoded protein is CASSYSRSFYEQYF.

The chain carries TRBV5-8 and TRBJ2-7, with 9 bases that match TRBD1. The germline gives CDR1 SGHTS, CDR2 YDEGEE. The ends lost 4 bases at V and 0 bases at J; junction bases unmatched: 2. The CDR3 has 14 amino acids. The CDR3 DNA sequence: TGTGCCAGCAGCCGGGACAGGGCCTCCTACGAGCAGTACTTC. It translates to CASSRDRASYEQYF.

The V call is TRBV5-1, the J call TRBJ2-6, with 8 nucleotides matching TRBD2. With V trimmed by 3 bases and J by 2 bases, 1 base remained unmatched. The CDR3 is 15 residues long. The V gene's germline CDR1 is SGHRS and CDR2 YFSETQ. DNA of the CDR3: TGCGCCAGCAGCTCGGGAGGGACTGGGGCCAACGTCCTGACTTTC. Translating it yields CASSSGGTGANVLTF.